This T cell receptor (beta chain) comes out of a study of cytomegalovirus exposure and HLA in healthy donors. Findings and caveats of the study: Later on, analysis showed that most CMV-associated TCR beta chains appeared to be HLA-restricted. A later analysis found common viral pathogens apparently linked to several of the most significant clusters.

These donors counted as nominally healthy when sampled, but unrecorded immune exposures were likely. Primers included in the PCR were 60 Vbeta and 13 Jbeta primers. TCRdb keeps only in-frame clones here, not all; method: immunoSEQ multiplex PCR. The sample has some 50,000 clones. V gave up 4 bases and J gave up 4 bases, with 17 bases separating them. Germline-derived CDR1 and CDR2 are SGHNT and YYREEE (reference sequence). The CDR3 runs to 15 residues. A remark on this clone: Its antigen is still unknown.

The source of this sequence is a woman between 40 and 55 years old in good health and CMV-seronegative. Specimen: PBMCs. The gene calls are TRBV5-4 and TRBJ1-1; possible D gene TRBD1, 5 bases. CDR3 amino acids: CASSPLTDVSTEAFF. The CDR3 coding sequence is TGTGCCAGCAGCCCCCTGACAGACGTGAGCACTGAAGCTTTCTTT. Combining the CDR3 with reference TRBV5-4 and TRBJ1-1 gives the whole variable domain ETGVTQSPTHLIKTRGQQVTLRCSSQSGHNTVSWYQQALGQGPQFIFQYYREEENGRGNFPPRFSGLQFPNYSSELNVNALELDDSALYLCASSPLTDVSTEAFFGQGTRLTVV.